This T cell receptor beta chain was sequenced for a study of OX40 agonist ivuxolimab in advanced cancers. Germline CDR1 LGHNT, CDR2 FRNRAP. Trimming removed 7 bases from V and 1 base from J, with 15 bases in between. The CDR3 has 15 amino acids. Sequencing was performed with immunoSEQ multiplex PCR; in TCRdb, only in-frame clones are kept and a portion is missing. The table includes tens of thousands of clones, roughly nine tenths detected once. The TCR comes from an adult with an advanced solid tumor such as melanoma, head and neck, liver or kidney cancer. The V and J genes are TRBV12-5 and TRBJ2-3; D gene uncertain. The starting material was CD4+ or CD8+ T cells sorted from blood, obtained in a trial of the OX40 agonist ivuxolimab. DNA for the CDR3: TGTGCTAGTGCCCCGGGCTACCTCCGCACAGATACGCAGTATTTT. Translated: CASAPGYLRTDTQYF.